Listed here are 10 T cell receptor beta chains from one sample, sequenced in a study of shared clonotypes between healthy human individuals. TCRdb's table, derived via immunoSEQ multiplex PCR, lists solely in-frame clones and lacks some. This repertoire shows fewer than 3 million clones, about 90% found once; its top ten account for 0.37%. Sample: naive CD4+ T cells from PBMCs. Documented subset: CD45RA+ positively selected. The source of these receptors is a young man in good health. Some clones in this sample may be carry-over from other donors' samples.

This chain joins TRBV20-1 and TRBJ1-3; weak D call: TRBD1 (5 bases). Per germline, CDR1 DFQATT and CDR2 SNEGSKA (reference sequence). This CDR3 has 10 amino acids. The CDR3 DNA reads TGCGGTCTTGGGGGAGACACCATATATTTT. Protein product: CGLGGDTIYF.

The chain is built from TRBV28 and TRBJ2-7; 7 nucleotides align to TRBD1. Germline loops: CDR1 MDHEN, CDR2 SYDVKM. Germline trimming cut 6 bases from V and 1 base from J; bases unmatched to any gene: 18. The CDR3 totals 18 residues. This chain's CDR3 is CASSSLITGAAPSYEQYF. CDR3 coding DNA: TGTGCCAGCAGCAGTTTAATTACAGGGGCAGCCCCTTCCTACGAGCAGTACTTC. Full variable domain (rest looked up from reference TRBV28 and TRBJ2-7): DVKVTQSSRYLVKRTGEKVFLECVQDMDHENMFWYRQDPGLGLRLIYFSYDVKMKEKGDIPEGYSVSREKKERFSLILESASTNQTSMYLCASSSLITGAAPSYEQYFGPGTRLTVT.

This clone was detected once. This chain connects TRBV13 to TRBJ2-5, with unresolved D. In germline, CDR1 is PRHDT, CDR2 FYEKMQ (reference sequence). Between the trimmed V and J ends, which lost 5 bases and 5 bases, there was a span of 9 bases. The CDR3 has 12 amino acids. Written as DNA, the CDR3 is TGTGCCAGCAGCCACACTCGGGAGACCCAGTACTTC. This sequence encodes CASSHTRETQYF.

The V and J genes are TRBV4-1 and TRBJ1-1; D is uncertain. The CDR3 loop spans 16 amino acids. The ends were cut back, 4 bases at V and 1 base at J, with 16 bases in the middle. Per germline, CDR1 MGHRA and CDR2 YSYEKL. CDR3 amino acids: CASSRDGVPRNTEAFF. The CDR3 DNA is TGCGCCAGCAGCCGTGACGGGGTGCCTAGGAACACTGAAGCTTTCTTT.

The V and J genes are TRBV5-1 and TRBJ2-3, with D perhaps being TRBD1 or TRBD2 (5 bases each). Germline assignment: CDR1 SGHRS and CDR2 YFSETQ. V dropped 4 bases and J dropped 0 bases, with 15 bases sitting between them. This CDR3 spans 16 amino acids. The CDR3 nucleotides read TGCGCCAGCAGCCAGGGACGGACAACTAGCACAGATACGCAGTATTTT. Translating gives CASSQGRTTSTDTQYF. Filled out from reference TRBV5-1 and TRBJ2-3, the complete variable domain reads KAGVTQTPRYLIKTRGQQVTLSCSPISGHRSVSWYQQTPGQGLQFLFEYFSETQRNKGNFPGRFSGRQFSNSRSEMNVSTLELGDSALYLCASSQGRTTSTDTQYFGPGTRLTVL.

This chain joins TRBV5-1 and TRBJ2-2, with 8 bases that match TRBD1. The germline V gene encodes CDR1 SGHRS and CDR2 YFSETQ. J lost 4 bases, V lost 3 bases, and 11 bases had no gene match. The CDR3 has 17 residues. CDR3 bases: TGCGCCAGCAGCTCTCAATACAGGGGGACGAGCACCGGGGAGCTGTTTTTT. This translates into CASSSQYRGTSTGELFF.

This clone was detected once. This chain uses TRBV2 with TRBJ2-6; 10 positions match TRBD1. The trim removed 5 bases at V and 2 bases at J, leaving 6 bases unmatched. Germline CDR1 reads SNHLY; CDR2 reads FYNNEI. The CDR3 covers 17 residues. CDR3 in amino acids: CASSMDRGWTGANVLTF. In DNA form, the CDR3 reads TGTGCCAGCAGTATGGACAGGGGGTGGACTGGGGCCAACGTCCTGACTTTC.

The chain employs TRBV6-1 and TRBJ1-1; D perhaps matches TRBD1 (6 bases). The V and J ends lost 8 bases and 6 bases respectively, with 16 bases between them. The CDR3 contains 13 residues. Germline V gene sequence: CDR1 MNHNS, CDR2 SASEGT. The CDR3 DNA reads TGTGCCAGCCTAAACAGGGCAGGCCCTGAAGCTTTCTTT. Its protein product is CASLNRAGPEAFF.

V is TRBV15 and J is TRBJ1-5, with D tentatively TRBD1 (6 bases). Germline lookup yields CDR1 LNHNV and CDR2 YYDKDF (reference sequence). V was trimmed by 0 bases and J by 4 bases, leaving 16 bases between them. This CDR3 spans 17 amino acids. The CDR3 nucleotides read TGTGCCACCAGCAGAGATTCAACGGGGGGCCTAAATCAGCCCCAGCATTTT. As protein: CATSRDSTGGLNQPQHF.

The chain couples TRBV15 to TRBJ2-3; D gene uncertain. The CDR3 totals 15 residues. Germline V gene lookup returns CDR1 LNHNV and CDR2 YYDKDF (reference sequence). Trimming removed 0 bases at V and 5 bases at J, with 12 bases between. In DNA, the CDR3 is TGTGCCACCAGCAGAGATTACGCTGTGGGAGATACGCAGTATTTT. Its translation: CATSRDYAVGDTQYF.